These 20 T cell receptor beta chains came from one sample sequenced in a study of siplizumab effects on memory and regulatory T cells. TCRdb's table, derived via immunoSEQ multiplex PCR, lists solely in-frame clones and lacks some. The sample has 95,000 to 100,000 clones, nearly 95% seen once. The sequencing sample was made of non-Treg CD4+ T cells sorted from blood. These receptors all stem from a human donor in good health.

The chain combines TRBV10-1 with TRBJ2-1, with D possibly matching TRBD2 (5 bases). V was trimmed by 4 bases and J by 1 base, leaving 8 bases between them. The germline CDR1 and CDR2 sequences are WNHNN and SYGVQD (reference sequence). CDR3 size: 14 residues. CDR3 in DNA: TGCGCCAGCAGTGGTCCGGGATCCTACAATGAGCAGTTCTTC. Amino acids: CASSGPGSYNEQFF.

The chain employs TRBV9 and TRBJ2-1, with a possible D match to TRBD2 (6 bases). V gave up 3 bases and J gave up 1 base, with 11 bases separating them. Germline V gives CDR1 SGDLS, CDR2 YYNGEE. The CDR3 is 15 residues long. The CDR3 spells CASSAGRGSYNEQFF. CDR3 sequence (DNA): TGTGCCAGCAGCGCCGGTCGGGGGTCCTACAATGAGCAGTTCTTC.

The J gene is TRBJ1-4, the V gene TRBV11-2; D might be TRBD1 (6 bases). Looked up from germline, CDR1 is SGHAT and CDR2 is FQNNGV. V shed 5 bases and J shed 4 bases, with 14 bases lying between them. The CDR3 spans 15 residues. Here the CDR3 DNA reads TGTGCCAGCAGCAGCTACAGGGTCCATAATGAAAAACTGTTTTTT. Translation gives CASSSYRVHNEKLFF.

The rearrangement uses TRBV28 and TRBJ1-3, with 7 bases identical to TRBD1. V was pared by 5 bases and J by 3 bases, with 16 bases of the junction left unmatched. The CDR3 runs 18 residues. Per germline, CDR1 MDHEN and CDR2 SYDVKM. The CDR3 nucleotides are TGTGCCAGCAGTAAACCCGTCACAGGGGTCATATATGGAAACACCATATATTTT. Residues: CASSKPVTGVIYGNTIYF.

This chain joins TRBV7-3 and TRBJ2-1, with D tentatively TRBD2 (6 bases). This CDR3 comprises 13 residues. Germline CDR1 SGHTA, CDR2 FQGTGA. V was pared by 5 bases and J by 5 bases, with 10 bases between. The CDR3 here is CASSAGPNNEQFF. The CDR3, as DNA: TGTGCCAGCAGCGCGGGACCAAACAATGAGCAGTTCTTC.

The V call is TRBV9, the J call TRBJ2-1; 11 bases agree with TRBD2. V lost 0 bases to trimming and J lost 8 bases; unmatched junction nucleotides: 13. From germline, CDR1 is SGDLS and CDR2 YYNGEE. This CDR3 contains 18 residues. The chain's CDR3 is CASSVGTSGSPTWDEQFF. The CDR3 nucleotides read TGTGCCAGCAGCGTAGGAACTAGCGGGAGTCCTACGTGGGATGAGCAGTTCTTC.

The chain is built from TRBV19 and TRBJ1-2, with D tentatively TRBD1 (6 bases). The germline V gene encodes CDR1 LNHDA and CDR2 SQIVND (reference sequence). The CDR3 is 14 residues long. V gave up 7 bases and J gave up 0 bases, with 12 bases separating them. Here the CDR3 reads CASTMDSANYGYTF. The CDR3, as DNA: TGTGCCAGTACCATGGACAGTGCTAACTATGGCTACACCTTC.

The rearrangement joins TRBV30 to TRBJ2-7; TRBD1 matches at 7 bases. The germline V gene encodes CDR1 GTSNPN and CDR2 SVGIG (reference sequence). With V trimmed by 2 bases and J by 3 bases, 10 bases remained unmatched. The CDR3 has 15 residues. CDR3 sequence: CAWSFTTGPDYEQYF. The CDR3 nucleotides read TGTGCCTGGAGTTTTACGACAGGGCCCGACTACGAGCAGTACTTC.

The rearrangement joins TRBV7-9 to TRBJ2-1, with D uncertain. V lost 1 base and J 4 bases, leaving 8 bases between the germline ends. In germline, CDR1 is SEHNR, CDR2 FQNEAQ (reference sequence). The CDR3 runs to 14 residues. CDR3: CASSLEGIYNEQFF. The CDR3 bases are TGTGCCAGCAGCTTAGAGGGCATTTACAATGAGCAGTTCTTC.

The chain employs TRBV6-4 and TRBJ1-4; 9 positions match TRBD1. Germline CDR1 reads MRHNA; CDR2 reads SNTAGT. V shed 5 bases, J shed 8 bases, and the junction held 15 bases outside the gene matches. The length of the CDR3 is 17 residues. This chain's CDR3 is CASSLPGQGTHGEKLFF. The CDR3 bases are TGTGCCAGCAGTCTTCCGGGACAGGGAACCCATGGCGAAAAACTGTTTTTT.

V usage is TRBV9 and J usage is TRBJ2-1, with 8 nucleotides matching TRBD2. Germline CDR1 is SGDLS and CDR2 is YYNGEE. J was trimmed by 6 bases and V by 4 bases; bases with no gene match: 3. The length of the CDR3 is 13 residues. The CDR3 sequence is CASSLAGPNEQFF. CDR3 nucleotides: TGTGCCAGCAGCCTAGCGGGCCCCAATGAGCAGTTCTTC.

The rearrangement links TRBV28 to TRBJ1-4, with 8 bases fitting TRBD1. The J segment lost 14 bases and the V segment lost 8 bases, leaving 16 bases of the junction unmatched. Germline CDR1 is MDHEN and CDR2 is SYDVKM. There are 14 residues in the CDR3. CDR3 coding DNA: TGTGCCAGCCAGCCTACAGGGGGTCCCGTTCGGCTGTTTTTT. It is translated as CASQPTGGPVRLFF.

The V call is TRBV4-1, the J call TRBJ2-7, with a weak D call TRBD2 (5 bases). V was cut by 4 bases and J by 5 bases, with 12 bases left in between. The CDR3 consists of 13 residues. The germline CDR1 and CDR2 sequences are MGHRA and YSYEKL. This chain's CDR3 is CASSRATGDEQYF. CDR3 sequence (DNA): TGCGCCAGCAGCCGTGCGACCGGGGACGAGCAGTACTTC.

The V call is TRBV6-6, the J call TRBJ1-2; 7 bases fit TRBD1. Germline assignment: CDR1 MNHNY and CDR2 SVGAGI (reference sequence). The ends lost 5 bases at V and 3 bases at J; junction bases unmatched: 12. There are 16 residues in the CDR3. CDR3 sequence (DNA): TGTGCCAGCAGTACGATCCGGGACAGTGCCTACTATGGCTACACCTTC. Translating gives CASSTIRDSAYYGYTF.

The CDR3 loop reads CASSLEAAGRPEAFF. The CDR3 DNA follows: TGCGCCAGCAGCTTGGAAGCGGCGGGGCGCCCTGAAGCTTTCTTT. The chain has TRBV5-1 and TRBJ1-1, with D possibly matching TRBD1 (5 bases). Germline assignment: CDR1 SGHRS and CDR2 YFSETQ. The ends were cut back, 0 bases at V and 6 bases at J, with 15 bases in the middle. The CDR3 length is 15 residues.

The chain combines TRBV11-3 with TRBJ2-1, with 10 bases that match TRBD2. V trimming: 4 bases; J trimming: 4 bases; junction bases outside the gene matches: 4. The germline V gene has CDR1 SGHNT and CDR2 YENEEA. This CDR3 has 15 residues. CDR3 DNA sequence: TGTGCCAGCAGCTCCGGACTAGCGGTTTACAATGAGCAGTTCTTC. Translating it yields CASSSGLAVYNEQFF. The whole variable domain, remainder taken from reference TRBV11-3 and TRBJ2-1, is EAGVVQSPRYKIIEKKQPVAFWCNPISGHNTLYWYLQNLGQGPELLIRYENEEAVDDSQLPKDRFSAERLKGVDSTLKIQPAELGDSAVYLCASSSGLAVYNEQFFGPGTRLTVL.

The rearrangement joins TRBV6-5 to TRBJ2-1; D gene ambiguous. V was cut by 8 bases and J by 0 bases, with 11 bases left in between. CDR3 length: 14 residues. Germline values: CDR1 MNHEY, CDR2 SVGAGI. The chain's CDR3 is CASGSRSSYNEQFF. The CDR3 nucleotides are TGTGCCAGCGGGTCGCGGAGCTCCTACAATGAGCAGTTCTTC.

The gene calls are TRBV6-7 and TRBJ1-1, with D unclear. TRBV6-7 is sorted into the ORF group, with uncertain function. V was cut by 5 bases and J by 2 bases, with 12 bases left in between. The CDR3 spans 14 residues. CDR3 in amino acids: CASSPSMLNTEAFF. CDR3 bases: TGTGCCAGCAGTCCCTCCATGTTAAACACTGAAGCTTTCTTT.

The rearrangement uses TRBV30 and TRBJ2-5, with D perhaps TRBD2 (5 bases). This CDR3 has 12 amino acids. The V and J ends lost 3 bases and 5 bases respectively, with 10 bases between them. Germline-derived CDR1 and CDR2 are GTSNPN and SVGIG (reference sequence). In DNA, the CDR3 is TGTGCCTGGAGCGGAGGCGGGGAGACCCAGTACTTC. Encoded protein: CAWSGGGETQYF.

This chain links TRBV30 with TRBJ2-5, with no clear D. V dropped 3 bases and J dropped 2 bases, with 4 bases sitting between them. This CDR3 region has 11 residues. Germline-derived CDR1 and CDR2 are GTSNPN and SVGIG (reference sequence). The CDR3 DNA is TGTGCCTGGAGCTCACAAGAGACCCAGTACTTC. Encoded protein: CAWSSQETQYF.